This T cell receptor (beta chain) is drawn from a study of regulatory T cells in long-lasting Graves disease. Trimming stripped 0 bases from V and 3 bases from J, with 14 bases between. Germline-derived CDR1 and CDR2 are DFQATT and SNEGSKA (reference sequence). The CDR3 is made up of 15 amino acids. HTBI primers from iRepertoire and Arm-PCR of CDR3 regions yielded the TCR beta libraries. TCRdb called the multiplex PCR reads again in MiXCR, with one record for every CDR3 protein. The table has approximately 400,000 distinct CDR3 sequences, less than 25% seen once. This clonotype was detected many times. The time point: persistent/refractory GD, antithyroid drugs over 5 years with positive TRAb. With RNA extracted from PBMCs as input, the TCR library was made. Graves' disease diagnosis relied on American Thyroid Association guidelines.

The source is a female donor with Graves disease. The sequenced sample was peripheral blood mononuclear cells (PBMCs), obtained when the disease was refractory, from a patient treated with antithyroid drugs. V and J are TRBV20-1 and TRBJ2-5; D gene uncertain. For the CDR3, the DNA is TGCAGTGCTAGAGAAGGCAGCTCCTTCGAAGAGACCCAGTACTTC. Residues: CSAREGSSFEETQYF.